The next 11 T cell receptor beta chains were all read from a single sample in a study of blood T cell repertoires in COVID-19. Assay: immunoSEQ multiplex PCR; the TCRdb copy retains only in-frame clones and omits some. There are around 110,000 clones in the sample; 65% to 85% occur only once, and 3.9% lies in the top ten. Input material: PBMCs or T cells enriched from blood (not recorded which). Receptors were obtained from a woman aged 25-40 years who had recovered from COVID-19.

V and J are TRBV6-1 and TRBJ2-7; perhaps TRBD1 as D (6 bases). Trimming cost V 3 bases and J 2 bases, with 11 bases left between them. This CDR3 is 14 amino acids long. Per germline, CDR1 MNHNS and CDR2 SASEGT. CDR3 nucleotide sequence: TGTGCCAGCAGTGATTGGGGGACAACCTACGAGCAGTACTTC. Protein: CASSDWGTTYEQYF.

V and J are TRBV7-8 and TRBJ1-4; D is undetermined. Trimming stripped 2 bases from V and 6 bases from J, with 16 bases between. The CDR3 covers 16 residues. CDR1 is SGHVS, CDR2 FQNEAQ, per germline. In DNA, the CDR3 is TGTGCCAGCAGCTTACGTCGCTATCAACTAGATGAAAAACTGTTTTTT. Its translation is CASSLRRYQLDEKLFF.

This chain joins TRBV28 and TRBJ1-2; TRBD1 might be the D (6 bases). Germline CDR1 and CDR2: MDHEN and SYDVKM. V shed 4 bases and J shed 8 bases, with 23 bases lying between them. CDR3 length equals 16 residues. CDR3 protein: CASSSGGPGVPYGYTF. The CDR3 DNA follows: TGTGCCAGCAGTTCGGGTGGACCAGGGGTTCCCTACGGCTACACCTTC.

The gene calls are TRBV10-3 and TRBJ1-1; D is perhaps TRBD1 (5 bases). The CDR3 loop spans 12 amino acids. Trimming took off 6 bases at V and 2 bases at J, with 7 bases between the two ends. Germline V gives CDR1 ENHRY, CDR2 SYGVKD. The CDR3 protein is CAISQGNTEAFF. CDR3 DNA sequence: TGTGCCATCAGCCAGGGAAACACTGAAGCTTTCTTT.

V is TRBV4-1 and J is TRBJ2-3, with D unresolved. Germline V gives CDR1 MGHRA, CDR2 YSYEKL. CDR3 length: 15 amino acids. V was pared by 1 base and J by 0 bases, with 8 bases between. CDR3 in DNA: TGCGCCAGCAGCCAAGTTCCTAGGAGCACAGATACGCAGTATTTT. It translates to CASSQVPRSTDTQYF.

The V and J genes are TRBV7-2 and TRBJ2-1, with a tentative D call TRBD2 (6 bases). Germline values: CDR1 SGHTA, CDR2 FQGNSA. V was pared by 2 bases and J by 2 bases, with 10 bases between. This CDR3 contains 15 residues. CDR3 protein: CASSLTRGPYNEQFF. CDR3 sequence (DNA): TGTGCCAGCAGCTTAACGCGGGGACCCTACAATGAGCAGTTCTTC.

This clone was detected only a few times. The rearrangement links TRBV6-5 to TRBJ2-7; 11 bases are shared with TRBD2. The CDR3 loop spans 15 amino acids. Germline CDR1 reads MNHEY; CDR2 reads SVGAGI. V shed 5 bases, J shed 3 bases, and the junction held 6 bases outside the gene matches. The CDR3 protein is CASSLGGTSGYEQYF. The CDR3 DNA sequence: TGTGCCAGCAGTCTAGGGGGGACTAGCGGCTACGAGCAGTACTTC.

The chain links TRBV5-4 to TRBJ2-5; 7 bases are shared with TRBD2. J was trimmed by 1 base and V by 4 bases; bases with no gene match: 4. This CDR3 contains 14 residues. Germline assignment: CDR1 SGHNT and CDR2 YYREEE (reference sequence). In nucleotides, the CDR3 is TGTGCCAGCAGCCTACTAGCGCTCCAAGAGACCCAGTACTTC. This encodes CASSLLALQETQYF. The full variable domain, completed using reference TRBV5-4 and TRBJ2-5, is ETGVTQSPTHLIKTRGQQVTLRCSSQSGHNTVSWYQQALGQGPQFIFQYYREEENGRGNFPPRFSGLQFPNYSSELNVNALELDDSALYLCASSLLALQETQYFGPGTRLLVL.

This chain connects TRBV5-4 to TRBJ1-3; D is perhaps TRBD1 (6 bases). This CDR3 comprises 19 residues. Germline CDR1 SGHNT, CDR2 YYREEE (reference sequence). V lost 0 bases to trimming and J lost 4 bases, with 23 bases between them. The CDR3 spells CASSLDGGRSVMAGNTIYF. CDR3 coding DNA: TGTGCCAGCAGCTTGGATGGGGGCCGCTCTGTAATGGCCGGAAACACCATATATTTT.

In its sample, this clone was seen once. In the same sample, other DNA sequences code for this CDR3. The chain has TRBV6-2 or TRBV6-3 and TRBJ2-2; a possible D gene is TRBD2 (6 bases). The CDR3 length is 13 residues. CDR1 MNHEY and CDR2 SVGEGT come from the germline V gene. Trimming cost V 5 bases and J 5 bases, with 9 bases left between them. The chain's CDR3 is CASSRGGTGELFF. Written as DNA, the CDR3 is TGTGCCAGCAGTCGCGGAGGGACCGGGGAGCTGTTTTTT.

The chain combines TRBV2 with TRBJ2-3; no clear D. CDR3 length equals 16 residues. V lost 4 bases and J 0 bases, leaving 14 bases between the germline ends. Germline V lookup: CDR1 SNHLY, CDR2 FYNNEI. CDR3 in DNA: TGTGCCAGCAGTGGGTCCGGGTTGAGGAGCACAGATACGCAGTATTTT. Amino acids: CASSGSGLRSTDTQYF.